This TCR beta chain was sequenced for a study of CD8+CD57+ T cells in acquired aplastic anemia. Study-wide background: The mean DNA yield obtained from sorted CD4+ and CD8+ cells came to roughly 3.4 ug. Study-wide results and caveats: Between patients and controls, CD8+ Simpson's diversity did not vary significantly.

Patients who underwent sequencing had shown CD8+CD57+ cell expansion by flow cytometry. Each patient had severe acquired aplastic anemia. Concerning this clonotype itself: What it binds is unknown.

Germline CDR1 reads SGHKS; CDR2 reads YYEKEE (reference sequence). J gave up 1 base and V 6 bases, and 9 bases lay outside the gene matches. The CDR3 has 16 residues. The template for TCR beta VDJ and CDR3 sequence profiling was genomic DNA. MiXCR, run by TCRdb on the reads, gives a single entry per CDR3 protein. The data show a few hundred thousand distinct CDR3 sequences, around 33% seen once. The chain recombines TRBV5-5 with TRBJ2-7, with 11 bases identical to TRBD2. Sequenced material: sorted CD4+, CD8+, or CD8+CD57+ T cells (not recorded which) from PBMCs. This receptor was identified in a human donor with aplastic anemia. CDR3 sequence: CASTWETSGTSYEQYF. In DNA, the CDR3 is TGTGCCAGCACCTGGGAGACTAGCGGGACATCCTACGAGCAGTACTTC.